The present TCR beta chain was sequenced within a study of shared clonotypes between healthy human individuals. Study-level results: The study found about 5% of naive CD4 clonotypes shared across a few donors. The study sampled only blood, and tissue repertoires likely differ.

Turning to this clone: Its specificity is unknown.

In the authors' workflow: Filtering was not the same, since immunoSEQ gave junction-only sequences without quality scores. Repertoires were generated with immunoSEQ multiplex PCR, while TCRdb's copy carries only in-frame clones and drops some. The V and J calls and the clone size are those of that table, but D and trimming were determined from the DNA. There are around 2.5 million clones in the sample; 93% occur only once, and more than 0.35% lies in the top ten. The germline gives CDR1 SGHRS, CDR2 YFSETQ. Deletions cut 3 bases from V and 7 bases from J, with 13 bases between. The CDR3 covers 14 residues.

This TCR was sampled from a young man in good health. Some clones in this sample may be carry-over from other donors' samples. The sample taken for sequencing was naive CD4+ T cells from PBMCs. The subset: CD45RA+ positively selected. The chain joins TRBV5-1 to TRBJ1-4; possible D gene TRBD1, 6 bases. CDR3 DNA: TGCGCCAGCAGCTGGGGGGGCCCCGGTGAAAAACTGTTTTTT. It translates to CASSWGGPGEKLFF.